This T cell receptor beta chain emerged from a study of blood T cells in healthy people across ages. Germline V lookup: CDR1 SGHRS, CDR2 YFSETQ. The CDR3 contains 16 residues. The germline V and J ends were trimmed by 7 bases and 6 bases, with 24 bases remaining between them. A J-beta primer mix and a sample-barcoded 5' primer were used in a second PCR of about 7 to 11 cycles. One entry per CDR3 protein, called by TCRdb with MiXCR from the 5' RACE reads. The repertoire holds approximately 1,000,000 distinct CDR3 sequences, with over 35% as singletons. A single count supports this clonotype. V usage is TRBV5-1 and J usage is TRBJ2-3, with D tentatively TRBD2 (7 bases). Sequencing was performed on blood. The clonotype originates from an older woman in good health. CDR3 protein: CASAGARTGGPDTQYF. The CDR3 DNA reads TGCGCCAGCGCAGGGGCGAGAACGGGAGGACCCGATACGCAGTATTTT.